The 17 T cell receptor beta chains below were found in one sample sequenced in a study of T cells in Graves' hyperthyroidism and ophthalmopathy. The CDR3 regions of TCR beta were amplified from RNA transcripts. HTBI primers were used for first-round RT-PCR of the TCR CDR3. TCRdb itself ran the multiplex PCR reads through MiXCR, one entry per CDR3 protein. The repertoire includes 600,000 or so distinct CDR3 sequences, 14% of them detected once, and around 7% sits in the top ten. Sequencing input: blood. The origin of the receptors is a woman aged 18 to 35 with Graves' ophthalmopathy.

The table lists this clonotype with many counts. The V call is TRBV6-1, the J call TRBJ2-3; TRBD1 matches at 7 bases. V shed 8 bases, J shed 5 bases, and the junction held 13 bases outside the gene matches. The CDR3 length is 15 residues. Germline V gene data show CDR1 as MNHNS and CDR2 as SASEGT. CDR3: CASFPRDSNGDTQYF. The CDR3 DNA follows: TGTGCCAGCTTCCCTCGGGACAGCAATGGAGATACGCAGTATTTT.

This chain joins TRBV9 and TRBJ2-1; no clear D. This CDR3 is built from 13 residues. CDR1 and CDR2 from the germline V gene are SGDLS and YYNGEE. V shed 4 bases and J shed 5 bases, with 10 bases lying between them. The CDR3 reads CASSKARDNEQFF. The DNA for the CDR3 is TGTGCCAGCAGCAAAGCGCGAGACAATGAGCAGTTCTTC.

This rearrangement joins TRBV19 to TRBJ1-4, with TRBD1 matching over 7 bases. CDR1 and CDR2 (germline): LNHDA, SQIVND (reference sequence). J gave up 4 bases and V 5 bases, and 4 bases lay outside the gene matches. The CDR3 runs 14 residues. The CDR3 bases are TGTGCCAGTAGTCCGGGACAGTTTAATGAAAAACTGTTTTTT. Translating it yields CASSPGQFNEKLFF.

This clonotype was seen a few times. A read error may produce the germline difference seen at one junction end. This chain links TRBV4-2 with TRBJ2-2; the D gene is possibly TRBD2 (5 bases). Germline V gives CDR1 LGHNA, CDR2 YNFKEQ. CDR3 length equals 14 residues. The CDR3 DNA sequence: TGTGCCAGCGGAGGAGAGGGCAGGACCGGGGAGCCGTTTTTT. Amino acid sequence: CASGGEGRTGEPFF.

This clonotype was detected only a few times. The CDR3 bases are TGTGCCAGCAGTCCAACTAGCGGGAGGGCCTTTCGCACAGATACGCAGTATTTT. Translation gives CASSPTSGRAFRTDTQYF. The rearrangement joins TRBV6-2 or TRBV6-3 to TRBJ2-3; 13 nucleotides agree with TRBD2. This CDR3 comprises 18 residues. V was pared by 5 bases and J by 1 base, with 9 bases of the junction left unmatched. Germline V gives CDR1 MNHEY, CDR2 SVGEGT.

This clonotype was recorded at least ten times. The chain joins TRBV28 to TRBJ1-5, with D possibly TRBD1 on 6 matching bases. CDR3 size: 15 residues. Germline V gene sequence: CDR1 MDHEN, CDR2 SYDVKM. Trimming pared 5 bases from V and 6 bases from J, leaving 17 bases between. DNA of the CDR3: TGTGCCAGCAGTCCCTCGATGGGAGGGGGTCAGCCCCAGCATTTT. The encoded protein is CASSPSMGGGQPQHF.

This clonotype was counted ten times or more. The chain uses TRBV7-2 and TRBJ2-7; TRBD1 matches at 12 bases. CDR3 length equals 17 residues. After removal of 5 bases from V and 4 bases from J, the junction contained 12 bases not matched to a gene. CDR1 is SGHTA, CDR2 FQGNSA, per germline. The CDR3 here is CASSPNPRDRGQYEQYF. The DNA of the CDR3 is TGTGCCAGCAGCCCAAACCCCCGGGACAGGGGGCAATACGAGCAGTACTTC. Full variable domain (outside the CDR3, taken from reference TRBV7-2 and TRBJ2-7): GAGVSQSPSNKVTEKGKDVELRCDPISGHTALYWYRQSLGQGLEFLIYFQGNSAPDKSGLPSDRFSAERTGGSVSTLTIQRTQQEDSAVYLCASSPNPRDRGQYEQYFGPGTRLTVT.

This clonotype was recorded at least ten times. This rearrangement joins TRBV2 to TRBJ2-5, with D maybe TRBD1 (5 bases). Per germline, CDR1 SNHLY and CDR2 FYNNEI. This CDR3 region has 13 residues. V was trimmed by 6 bases and J by 3 bases, leaving 11 bases between them. The CDR3 coding sequence is TGTGCCAGCAGGACAGTAGGGAAAGAGACCCAGTACTTC. This codes for CASRTVGKETQYF. Complete variable domain (other parts from reference TRBV2 and TRBJ2-5): EPEVTQTPSHQVTQMGQEVILRCVPISNHLYFYWYRQILGQKVEFLVSFYNNEISEKSEIFDDQFSVERPDGSNFTLKIRSTKLEDSAMYFCASRTVGKETQYFGPGTRLLVL.

The sample holds a few counts of this clonotype. The chain carries TRBV9 and TRBJ2-3, with TRBD2 as a possible D gene (5 bases). Germline lookup yields CDR1 SGDLS and CDR2 YYNGEE. CDR3 length equals 14 residues. The germline V and J ends were trimmed by 0 bases and 2 bases, with 7 bases remaining between them. In DNA form, the CDR3 reads TGTGCCAGCAGCGTAGGGGAGTTCACAGATACGCAGTATTTT. Translated: CASSVGEFTDTQYF. Drawing the rest from reference TRBV9 and TRBJ2-3, the complete variable domain is DSGVTQTPKHLITATGQRVTLRCSPRSGDLSVYWYQQSLDQGLQFLIQYYNGEERAKGNILERFSAQQFPDLHSELNLSSLELGDSALYFCASSVGEFTDTQYFGPGTRLTVL.

This chain connects TRBV29-1 to TRBJ2-3; TRBD2 is a possible D gene (5 bases). The CDR3 extends over 13 amino acids. V lost 5 bases and J lost 4, with 13 bases in between. The germline CDR1 and CDR2 sequences are SQVTM and ANQGSEA. The CDR3 loop is CSVLLGSADTQYF. The CDR3 region has the DNA TGCAGCGTTCTACTAGGGAGTGCAGATACGCAGTATTTT.

The rearrangement links TRBV20-1 to TRBJ2-5, with TRBD1 matching 8 bases. V lost 0 bases and J lost 6; bases outside the gene matches: 15. Germline CDR1 DFQATT, CDR2 SNEGSKA (reference sequence). The CDR3 has 17 residues. This CDR3 reads CSARDPPPDRVKQTQYF. DNA of the CDR3: TGCAGTGCTAGAGATCCACCCCCGGACAGGGTGAAACAGACCCAGTACTTC.

The chain couples TRBV24-1 to TRBJ2-5; weak D call: TRBD2 (6 bases). Germline loops: CDR1 KGHDR, CDR2 SFDVKD. Trimming left V 1 base short and J 3 bases short, with 8 bases between. The CDR3 has 14 residues. The DNA of the CDR3 is TGTGCCACCAGTGATTTTGGGGAGGAAGAGACCCAGTACTTC. This gives the protein CATSDFGEEETQYF.

This clonotype was seen a few times. V is TRBV7-3 and J is TRBJ2-4; D remains unclear. Germline loops: CDR1 SGHTA, CDR2 FQGTGA. The CDR3 sequence is 14 residues long. Trimming left V 6 bases short and J 3 bases short, with 12 bases between. Written as DNA, the CDR3 is TGTGCCAGCAGTCCCGGAGTAGTCAAAAACATTCAGTACTTC. Its translation: CASSPGVVKNIQYF. The entire variable domain, with the rest obtained from reference TRBV7-3 and TRBJ2-4, is as follows: GAGVSQTPSNKVTEKGKYVELRCDPISGHTALYWYRQSLGQGPEFLIYFQGTGAADDSGLPNDRFFAVRPEGSVSTLKIQRTERGDSAVYLCASSPGVVKNIQYFGAGTRLSVL.

The rearrangement uses TRBV6-1 and TRBJ2-5; D is perhaps TRBD1 (6 bases). Germline V gene lookup returns CDR1 MNHNS and CDR2 SASEGT. Trimming removed 4 bases from V and 4 bases from J, with 16 bases in between. The CDR3 length is 15 residues. CDR3: CASSVFGGEGETQYF. The CDR3 coding sequence is TGTGCCAGCAGTGTTTTTGGGGGCGAGGGAGAGACCCAGTACTTC.

This clonotype has just one count. A clone one base away is much larger, so this may be a read error. The rearrangement links TRBV29-1 to TRBJ1-1; no firm D call. Trimming took 4 bases from V and 5 from J, leaving 14 bases between them. The CDR3 runs 13 residues. The germline gives CDR1 SQVTM, CDR2 ANQGSEA. CDR3 nucleotides: TGCAGCGTTGGAAACGGGGTGAGAACTGAAGCTTTCTTT. Translating it yields CSVGNGVRTEAFF.

This clonotype was found a few times. This may be a read error: a much more frequent sequence differs by one nucleotide. The CDR3 spells CASSFNLGHTF. The CDR3 DNA is TGTGCCAGCAGTTTTAACTTGGGCCACACCTTC. The chain joins TRBV28 to TRBJ1-2; unclear D gene. The CDR3 sequence is 11 residues long. Deletions cut 3 bases from V and 12 bases from J, with 11 bases between. Germline V gene data show CDR1 as MDHEN and CDR2 as SYDVKM.

This clonotype was seen at least ten times. The chain links TRBV5-1 to TRBJ2-3; TRBD2 is a possible D gene (6 bases). V shed 5 bases and J shed 0 bases, with 13 bases lying between them. Germline V lookup: CDR1 SGHRS, CDR2 YFSETQ. This CDR3 spans 15 amino acids. The CDR3 DNA follows: TGCGCCAGCAGTGGAGGGCAGACTAGCACAGATACGCAGTATTTT. The encoded protein is CASSGGQTSTDTQYF. The full variable domain, rest sourced from reference TRBV5-1 and TRBJ2-3, is KAGVTQTPRYLIKTRGQQVTLSCSPISGHRSVSWYQQTPGQGLQFLFEYFSETQRNKGNFPGRFSGRQFSNSRSEMNVSTLELGDSALYLCASSGGQTSTDTQYFGPGTRLTVL.